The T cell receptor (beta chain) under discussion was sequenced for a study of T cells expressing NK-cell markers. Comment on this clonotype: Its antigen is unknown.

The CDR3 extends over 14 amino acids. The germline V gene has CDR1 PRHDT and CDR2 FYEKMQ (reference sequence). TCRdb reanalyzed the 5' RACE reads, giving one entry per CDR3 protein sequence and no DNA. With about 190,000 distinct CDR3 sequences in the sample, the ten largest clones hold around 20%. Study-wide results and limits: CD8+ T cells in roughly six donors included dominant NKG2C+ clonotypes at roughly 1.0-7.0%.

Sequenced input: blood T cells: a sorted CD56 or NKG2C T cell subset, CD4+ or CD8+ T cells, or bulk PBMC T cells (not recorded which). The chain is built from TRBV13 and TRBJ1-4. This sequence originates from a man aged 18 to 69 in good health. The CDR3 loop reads CASSLRGGSEKLFF.